The 18 T cell receptor beta chains presented below share a single source sample, sequenced in a study of Graves' ophthalmopathy and Graves' hyperthyroidism. TCR beta CDR3 regions were amplified from RNA transcripts. The authors performed first-round RT-PCR with HTBI primers and then a second-round multiplex PCR. From the multiplex PCR reads, TCRdb called clonotypes with MiXCR, one entry per CDR3 protein. Altogether roughly 600,000 distinct CDR3 sequences are present, 35% to 40% being singletons, with the ten largest covering about 4%. What was sequenced was peripheral blood or thyroid tissue (not recorded which). These receptors were obtained from an adult man with Graves' hyperthyroidism.

The J gene is TRBJ2-5, the V gene TRBV10-3; TRBD2 agrees at 7 bases. The J call could be wrong; TRBJ2-1 is a better fit for the DNA end. The CDR3 has 15 amino acids. The germline CDR1 and CDR2 sequences are ENHRY and SYGVKD. The DNA for the CDR3 is TGTGCCATCGGGGGGGTTGACAGCAGCTACAATGAGCAGTTCTTC. Protein: CAIGGVDSSYNEQFF.

This clonotype has only a few counts. With a much larger clone just one base away, this may be a read error. This chain links TRBV7-9 with TRBJ2-7; TRBD2 might be the D (6 bases). The CDR3 consists of 16 residues. Germline CDR1 reads SEHNR; CDR2 reads FQNEAQ (reference sequence). CDR3 bases: TGTGCCAGCAGCCAATCACCGGGACTTTCCTCCTACGAGCGGTACTTC. This sequence encodes CASSQSPGLSSYERYF. Full variable domain (outside the CDR3, taken from reference TRBV7-9 and TRBJ2-7): DTGVSQNPRHKITKRGQNVTFRCDPISEHNRLYWYRQTLGQGPEFLTYFQNEAQLEKSRLLSDRFSAERPKGSFSTLEIQRTEQGDSAMYLCASSQSPGLSSYERYFGPGTRLTVT.

This clonotype was counted between two and nine times. No DNA is shown, since the ends of the CDR3 on it are uncertain; the CDR3 is the one TCRdb lists. The gene calls are TRBV27 and TRBJ2-7; the table calls TRBD1, which could not be checked here. Germline V gives CDR1 MNHEY, CDR2 SMNVEV (reference sequence). Counting both end residues, the CDR3 totals 13 amino acids. The CDR3 region is CASSLVAGGTPSF.

The sample holds a few counts of this clonotype. One base away lies a much larger clone, so this may be a sequencing read error. V gene TRBV7-8 combines with J gene TRBJ2-5; D is unclear. The V gene's germline CDR1 is SGHVS and CDR2 FQNEAQ. The CDR3 consists of 15 residues. This CDR3 is CTSSYRAGDQETQYF. CDR3 nucleotide sequence: TGTACCAGCAGTTACCGGGCTGGGGACCAAGAGACCCAGTACTTC.

Worth noting for this clonotype: A much more abundant neighbour one base away suggests this may be a read error. In nucleotides, the CDR3 is TGTGCCAGCAGCTGGGTACAGGGGGTTGGACAGCCCCAGCATTTT. Residues: CASSWVQGVGQPQHF. The gene calls are TRBV7-2 and TRBJ1-5, with 8 positions matching TRBD1. Germline V CDR1 and CDR2: SGHTA, FQGNSA. The junction had 9 bases not matched to a gene; V was cut back by 4 bases and J by 7 bases. The CDR3 runs 15 residues.

In this sample, this clonotype turned up many times. The chain is built from TRBV5-8 and TRBJ2-5, with D perhaps assigned TRBD1 or TRBD2 (6 bases each). Germline V gene sequence: CDR1 SGHTS, CDR2 YDEGEE. This CDR3 is 17 amino acids long. The V and J ends lost 4 bases and 5 bases respectively, with 24 bases between them. CDR3 DNA: TGTGCCAGCAGCGATGGAGGGGCAGGGGCAGGGAGGGAGACCCAGTACTTC. Protein: CASSDGGAGAGRETQYF.

This clonotype was seen many times. The J gene is TRBJ2-7, the V gene TRBV29-1; 9 positions agree with TRBD1. V shed 2 bases, J shed 5 bases, and the junction held 7 bases outside the gene matches. CDR1 is SQVTM and CDR2 is ANQGSEA in the germline V gene. The CDR3 has 14 residues. The CDR3 DNA reads as TGCAGCGTTGAACCACAGGGGGCGGGAGACGAGCAGTACTTC. Protein product: CSVEPQGAGDEQYF.

Remarks on this clonotype: This may arise from a read error, as a much more abundant clone is one base away. V and J are TRBV5-1 and TRBJ1-1; TRBD1 agrees at 7 bases. Germline V gives CDR1 SGHRS, CDR2 YFSETQ. The CDR3 covers 14 residues. The CDR3 here is CASSKGQLNTQAFF. In DNA form, the CDR3 reads TGCGCCAGCAGCAAGGGACAGTTAAACACTCAAGCTTTCTTT.

For this clonotype: A much larger clone lies a single base off, so this may be a read error. The chain has TRBV24-1 and TRBJ2-7; D not resolved. From germline, CDR1 is KGHDR and CDR2 SFDVKD. The CDR3 is 11 amino acids. Trimming shortened V by 11 bases and J by 9 bases, and 16 bases separated the two germline ends. The CDR3 nucleotides are TGTGCCAGCAGAATCTTAGTCGGGCAGTACTTC. Translating it yields CASRILVGQYF.

In its sample, this clonotype was seen many times. V and J are TRBV7-3 and TRBJ2-5; weak D call: TRBD2 (5 bases). The germline V and J ends were trimmed by 5 bases and 0 bases, with 16 bases remaining between them. Germline values: CDR1 SGHTA, CDR2 FQGTGA. CDR3 length: 16 residues. CDR3 DNA sequence: TGTGCCAGCAGCCCAAGCGCGAGGGAAAACCAAGAGACCCAGTACTTC. Residues: CASSPSARENQETQYF. Full variable domain (remainder filled in from reference TRBV7-3 and TRBJ2-5): GAGVSQTPSNKVTEKGKYVELRCDPISGHTALYWYRQSLGQGPEFLIYFQGTGAADDSGLPNDRFFAVRPEGSVSTLKIQRTERGDSAVYLCASSPSARENQETQYFGPGTRLLVL.

In nucleotides, the CDR3 is TGCGCCAGCAGCAATGACCCGCAGTACTTC. Encoded protein: CASSNDPQYF. V is TRBV10-2 and J is TRBJ2-7; the D is unclear. The CDR3 runs to 10 residues. Deletions cut 6 bases from V and 9 bases from J, with 9 bases between. Germline V gene lookup returns CDR1 WSHSY and CDR2 SAAADI.

There are many counts of this clonotype. The V call is TRBV4-2, the J call TRBJ2-5; no clear D. Germline V gene lookup returns CDR1 LGHNA and CDR2 YNFKEQ. V dropped 1 base and J dropped 3 bases, with 12 bases sitting between them. The CDR3 is 15 residues long. The CDR3 DNA reads TGTGCCAGCAGCCAAGGGGTGGGGTTTGAAGAGACCCAGTACTTC. This translates into CASSQGVGFEETQYF.

Here the CDR3 DNA reads TGCAGCGTCGGACAGGGGACCAGCGTCCTGACTTTC. Amino acid sequence: CSVGQGTSVLTF. The chain carries TRBV29-1 and TRBJ2-6; TRBD1 agrees at 9 bases. Unmatched junction bases numbered 6, after V lost 6 bases and J lost 12 bases. CDR1 SQVTM and CDR2 ANQGSEA come from the germline V gene. The CDR3 length is 12 residues.

This clonotype was picked up many times. The CDR3: CASSRLAGAQETQYF. As DNA, the CDR3 is TGTGCCAGCAGTAGACTAGCGGGAGCCCAAGAGACCCAGTACTTC. V usage is TRBV2 and J usage is TRBJ2-5, with 12 nucleotides matching TRBD2. The V gene end was trimmed by 5 bases and the J gene end by 1 base; junction bases not matched to a gene: 2. The germline V gene encodes CDR1 SNHLY and CDR2 FYNNEI. There are 15 residues in the CDR3. The full variable domain, in which reference TRBV2 and TRBJ2-5 provide the parts outside the CDR3, is EPEVTQTPSHQVTQMGQEVILRCVPISNHLYFYWYRQILGQKVEFLVSFYNNEISEKSEIFDDQFSVERPDGSNFTLKIRSTKLEDSAMYFCASSRLAGAQETQYFGPGTRLLVL.

This clonotype was counted once. This chain links TRBV15 with TRBJ2-7, with TRBD1 matching 9 bases. In germline, CDR1 is LNHNV, CDR2 YYDKDF (reference sequence). J was trimmed by 2 bases and V by 8 bases; bases with no gene match: 4. The CDR3 contains 13 residues. The CDR3 protein is CATQGQGPYEQYF. The CDR3 nucleotides read TGTGCCACCCAGGGACAGGGACCCTACGAGCAGTACTTC.

This clonotype was found many times. This chain connects TRBV20-1 to TRBJ2-5; 9 bases are shared with TRBD1. Unmatched junction bases numbered 5, after V lost 0 bases and J lost 0 bases. CDR1 is DFQATT, CDR2 SNEGSKA, per germline (reference sequence). The CDR3 covers 16 residues. In nucleotides, the CDR3 is TGCAGTGCTAGAGACCCCGGACAGGGGTACCAAGAGACCCAGTACTTC. This codes for CSARDPGQGYQETQYF.

Regarding this clonotype: A single base separates this from a much larger clone, so it may be a read error. J is TRBJ1-4 and V is TRBV5-4, with TRBD1 identical over 7 bases. Per the germline V gene, CDR1 is SGHNT and CDR2 is YYREEE (reference sequence). J was trimmed by 5 bases and V by 4 bases; bases with no gene match: 5. The CDR3 is 14 amino acids. CDR3 sequence (DNA): TGTGCCAGCAGCCGGGGACAGCTCAATGAAAAACTGTTTTTT. Amino acids: CASSRGQLNEKLFF.

Ten or more counts support this clonotype. The chain carries TRBV12-3 or TRBV12-4 and TRBJ1-5, with D possibly TRBD1 on 5 matching bases. There are 15 residues in the CDR3. Trimming left V 6 bases short and J 0 bases short, with 12 bases between. CDR3: CASSPGTGSNQPQHF. CDR3 DNA: TGTGCCAGCAGCCCCGGGACGGGTAGCAATCAGCCCCAGCATTTT.